Following are 29 T cell receptor beta chains from one sample sequenced in a study of blood T cell repertoires in COVID-19. Profiled with immunoSEQ multiplex PCR; TCRdb holds only in-frame clones, not every one. The table has 200,000 to 250,000 clones, around 82% seen once; the top ten hold 3.6%. Material for sequencing was peripheral blood. These TCRs come from a woman older than 75 with acute or convalescent COVID-19.

The rearrangement uses TRBV7-9 and TRBJ1-2; 7 nucleotides agree with TRBD1. Germline V CDR1 and CDR2: SEHNR, FQNEAQ (reference sequence). Germline trimming cut 2 bases from V and 4 bases from J; bases unmatched to any gene: 4. This CDR3 contains 14 residues. This CDR3 is CASSLNRGTYGYTF. In nucleotides, the CDR3 is TGTGCCAGCAGCTTAAACAGGGGAACCTATGGCTACACCTTC.

The V and J genes are TRBV7-2 and TRBJ1-2; a weak D match, TRBD1 (5 bases). V was cut by 5 bases and J by 5 bases, with 15 bases left in between. Germline lookup yields CDR1 SGHTA and CDR2 FQGNSA. CDR3 length: 14 amino acids. The CDR3 loop is CASSRGGVEYGYTF. The CDR3 bases are TGTGCCAGCAGCCGCGGGGGGGTTGAATATGGCTACACCTTC.

The CDR3 sequence is CASSLGQAPTDTQYF. In nucleotides, the CDR3 is TGTGCCAGCTCACTCGGACAGGCTCCCACAGATACGCAGTATTTT. V is TRBV18 and J is TRBJ2-3, with 7 bases lining up with TRBD1. With 4 bases clipped from V and 2 bases from J, the junction kept 6 bases outside the gene matches. Germline CDR1 is KGHSH and CDR2 is LQKENI. CDR3 length: 15 amino acids.

This clone has a handful of counts. The J gene is TRBJ2-1, the V gene TRBV5-6; D remains ambiguous. The CDR3 has 13 amino acids. V was shortened by 0 bases and J by 5 bases, with 6 bases between the two germline ends. In germline, CDR1 is SGHDT, CDR2 YYEEEE. The CDR3 sequence: CASSLAQDNEQFF. The CDR3 DNA follows: TGTGCCAGCAGCTTGGCCCAGGACAATGAGCAGTTCTTC.

CDR3 DNA sequence: TGTGCCAGCAGCCAAGACTACGGGGGGCGGATCCAGACCCAGTACTTC. Translating gives CASSQDYGGRIQTQYF. This chain joins TRBV14 and TRBJ2-5; D is perhaps TRBD2 (7 bases). Germline V gives CDR1 SGHDN, CDR2 FVKESK. The CDR3 spans 16 residues. Trimming removed 0 bases from V and 6 bases from J, with 17 bases in between. Looking up the rest from reference TRBV14 and TRBJ2-5 gives the full variable domain: EAGVTQFPSHSVIEKGQTVTLRCDPISGHDNLYWYRRVMGKEIKFLLHFVKESKQDESGMPNNRFLAERTGGTYSTLKVQPAELEDSGVYFCASSQDYGGRIQTQYFGPGTRLLVL.

This chain joins TRBV5-1 and TRBJ2-1; a possible D gene is TRBD1 (5 bases). Germline V gene sequence: CDR1 SGHRS, CDR2 YFSETQ. The V gene lost 0 bases and the J gene lost 8 bases, with 12 bases spanning the gap. There are 14 residues in the CDR3. CDR3 in DNA: TGCGCCAGCAGCTTGGGGCAGGGTATCGATGAGCAGTTCTTC. Residues: CASSLGQGIDEQFF.

The rearrangement links TRBV5-4 to TRBJ2-3; 7 bases are shared with TRBD2. The CDR3 has 16 residues. After removal of 0 bases from V and 5 bases from J, the junction contained 9 bases not matched to a gene. CDR1 is SGHNT and CDR2 is YYREEE in the germline V gene (reference sequence). This CDR3 is CASSLGPGGSVDTQYF. Here the CDR3 DNA reads TGTGCCAGCAGCTTGGGCCCCGGGGGGTCGGTAGATACGCAGTATTTT. The variable domain in full, completed from reference TRBV5-4 and TRBJ2-3, reads ETGVTQSPTHLIKTRGQQVTLRCSSQSGHNTVSWYQQALGQGPQFIFQYYREEENGRGNFPPRFSGLQFPNYSSELNVNALELDDSALYLCASSLGPGGSVDTQYFGPGTRLTVL.

The gene calls are TRBV7-9 and TRBJ1-5; D unclear. V was shortened by 6 bases and J by 6 bases, with 12 bases between the two germline ends. The germline CDR1 and CDR2 sequences are SEHNR and FQNEAQ (reference sequence). The CDR3 loop spans 13 amino acids. CDR3 nucleotide sequence: TGTGCCAGCAGTAGAGACGGCGGTCAGCCCCAGCATTTT. Protein product: CASSRDGGQPQHF.

The V gene is TRBV15, the J gene TRBJ1-2; possibly TRBD1 for D (6 bases). Germline assignment: CDR1 LNHNV and CDR2 YYDKDF (reference sequence). With 5 bases removed from V and 6 bases from J, the gap between germline ends came to 13 bases. The CDR3 extends over 13 amino acids. CDR3 amino acids: CATSYDRQDGYTF. In DNA form, the CDR3 reads TGTGCCACCAGCTATGACAGGCAAGATGGCTACACCTTC.

In its sample, this clone was seen once. The chain carries TRBV18 and TRBJ2-7; 8 nucleotides agree with TRBD1. Looked up from germline, CDR1 is KGHSH and CDR2 is LQKENI. This CDR3 has 13 amino acids. Trimming removed 2 bases from V and 5 bases from J; junction bases left unmatched: 2. The CDR3 region is CASSPATGDEQYF. CDR3 nucleotide sequence: TGTGCCAGCTCACCAGCGACAGGGGACGAGCAGTACTTC.

This chain connects TRBV3-1 (or the pseudogene TRBV3-2) to TRBJ1-5; TRBD1 is a possible D gene (5 bases). V was trimmed by 3 bases and J by 7 bases, leaving 16 bases between them. This CDR3 comprises 15 residues. Germline loops: CDR1 LGHDT, CDR2 YNNKEL (reference sequence). The CDR3 bases are TGTGCCAGCAGCCATTTAAAGGGGTTTGGGCAGCCCCAGCATTTT. Translated, it gives CASSHLKGFGQPQHF.

V gene TRBV24-1 combines with J gene TRBJ1-5; the D is unclear. The CDR3 length is 13 residues. Germline V CDR1 and CDR2: KGHDR, SFDVKD. V was trimmed by 6 bases and J by 3 bases, leaving 8 bases between them. The CDR3 region is CATSFADNQPQHF. The CDR3 DNA is TGTGCCACCAGTTTTGCAGACAATCAGCCCCAGCATTTT.

This clone was counted between two and nine times. The chain employs TRBV30 and TRBJ2-2; possibly TRBD1 for D (6 bases). Germline V CDR1 and CDR2: GTSNPN, SVGIG (reference sequence). The V gene lost 4 bases and the J gene lost 5 bases, with 26 bases spanning the gap. The CDR3 totals 18 residues. The CDR3 sequence: CAWNHRATFSHPTGELFF. In DNA form, the CDR3 reads TGTGCCTGGAACCACAGGGCGACCTTTTCTCACCCGACCGGGGAGCTGTTTTTT.

The gene calls are TRBV4-3 and TRBJ2-6; the match to TRBD1 covers 8 bases. Per germline, CDR1 LGHNA and CDR2 YSLEER. After removal of 4 bases from V and 2 bases from J, the junction contained 4 bases not matched to a gene. CDR3 size: 16 residues. CDR3 region: CASSRQQGAGANVLTF. The CDR3 DNA follows: TGCGCCAGCAGCCGCCAACAGGGGGCTGGGGCCAACGTCCTGACTTTC.

Points on this clone: Other DNA sequences in the same sample also yield this CDR3. V usage is TRBV7-9 and J usage is TRBJ2-2; TRBD1 is a possible D gene (6 bases). V lost 1 base and J 0 bases, leaving 6 bases between the germline ends. The CDR3 is made up of 15 amino acids. Germline V gene sequence: CDR1 SEHNR, CDR2 FQNEAQ (reference sequence). The CDR3 here is CASSLGGPNTGELFF. CDR3 in DNA: TGTGCCAGCAGCTTAGGGGGGCCGAACACCGGGGAGCTGTTTTTT.

The chain is built from TRBV18 and TRBJ1-1, with 7 nucleotides matching TRBD1. The ends lost 3 bases at V and 3 bases at J; junction bases unmatched: 1. Germline values: CDR1 KGHSH, CDR2 LQKENI. The CDR3 loop spans 13 amino acids. The CDR3 spells CASSPGQYTEAFF. The CDR3 region has the DNA TGTGCCAGCTCACCGGGACAGTACACTGAAGCTTTCTTT.

V is TRBV6-4 and J is TRBJ2-2; D is unresolved. V lost 7 bases and J 0 bases, leaving 9 bases between the germline ends. CDR3 length: 14 amino acids. Germline lookup yields CDR1 MRHNA and CDR2 SNTAGT. The CDR3: CASTMSANTGELFF. DNA of the CDR3: TGTGCCAGCACGATGAGCGCGAACACCGGGGAGCTGTTTTTT.

The chain has TRBV5-6 and TRBJ1-1, with 8 nucleotides matching TRBD1. CDR1 and CDR2 (germline): SGHDT, YYEEEE. CDR3 length equals 14 residues. Germline trimming cut 3 bases from V and 7 bases from J; bases unmatched to any gene: 8. The CDR3 reads CASSWRQGSSEAFF. The CDR3 DNA reads as TGTGCCAGCAGCTGGCGACAGGGGTCGAGTGAAGCTTTCTTT.

This clone was seen once. The gene calls are TRBV6-5 and TRBJ1-2; TRBD1 matches at 7 bases. Looked up from germline, CDR1 is MNHEY and CDR2 is SVGAGI. The junction had 12 bases not matched to a gene; V was cut back by 7 bases and J by 4 bases. The length of the CDR3 is 15 residues. Here the CDR3 DNA reads TGTGCCAGCAATCTAAATCCGGGACAGCTCTATGGCTACACCTTC. It translates to CASNLNPGQLYGYTF.

On this clone: At the DNA level, this CDR3 is encoded by other sequences in the same sample as well. J is TRBJ1-1 and V is TRBV7-2; D is unresolved. Germline V gives CDR1 SGHTA, CDR2 FQGNSA. The V end was cut by 3 bases, the J end by 4 bases, with 9 bases between. The CDR3 has 13 amino acids. CDR3 nucleotide sequence: TGTGCCAGCAGCTTGGAGGGCGTCACTGAAGCTTTCTTT. Residues: CASSLEGVTEAFF.

The V call is TRBV24-1, the J call TRBJ2-2; TRBD2 is a possible D gene (6 bases). The ends were cut back, 1 base at V and 1 base at J, with 15 bases in the middle. The CDR3 spans 18 residues. Germline loops: CDR1 KGHDR, CDR2 SFDVKD. This CDR3 is CATSDFPAGRRNTGELFF. Written as DNA, the CDR3 is TGTGCCACCAGTGATTTTCCCGCGGGACGGCGGAACACCGGGGAGCTGTTTTTT.

This chain connects TRBV3-1 (or the pseudogene TRBV3-2) to TRBJ2-7; no reliable D call. CDR3 length: 14 residues. Looked up from germline, CDR1 is LGHDT and CDR2 is YNNKEL (reference sequence). The germline V and J ends were trimmed by 1 base and 3 bases, with 10 bases remaining between them. In nucleotides, the CDR3 is TGTGCCAGCAGCCAAGGACACAACTTCTACGAGCAGTACTTC. Translation: CASSQGHNFYEQYF.

V gene TRBV2 combines with J gene TRBJ1-5; TRBD1 matches at 9 bases. CDR3 length: 15 amino acids. The V and J ends lost 6 bases and 4 bases, in that order; junction bases with no gene match: 7. Germline assignment: CDR1 SNHLY and CDR2 FYNNEI. The CDR3 protein is CASRGQGKTNQPQHF. The CDR3 DNA sequence: TGTGCCAGCAGAGGACAGGGGAAGACAAATCAGCCCCAGCATTTT.

The rearrangement uses TRBV6-1 and TRBJ1-5, with TRBD1 matching 10 bases. V shed 0 bases and J 1 base; nucleotides not matched to a gene: 6. Germline V gene data show CDR1 as MNHNS and CDR2 as SASEGT. The CDR3 loop spans 18 amino acids. Here the CDR3 reads CASSEAGTGALSNQPQHF. CDR3 coding DNA: TGTGCCAGCAGTGAAGCAGGGACAGGGGCTTTAAGCAATCAGCCCCAGCATTTT.

This clone was found once. This chain connects TRBV6-5 to TRBJ1-1; no reliable D call. CDR3 length: 14 amino acids. V was pared by 6 bases and J by 2 bases, with 13 bases between. Per germline, CDR1 MNHEY and CDR2 SVGAGI. This CDR3 is CASSSYAPNTEAFF. CDR3 in DNA: TGTGCCAGCAGCTCCTACGCACCTAACACTGAAGCTTTCTTT.

Only a few counts were recorded for this clone. The rearrangement uses TRBV2 and TRBJ1-1, with a tentative D call TRBD1 (5 bases). CDR3 length: 14 residues. V dropped 6 bases and J dropped 7 bases, with 18 bases sitting between them. Germline CDR1 SNHLY, CDR2 FYNNEI. The CDR3 protein is CASRSGRGSDEAFF. Here the CDR3 DNA reads TGTGCCAGCAGATCCGGGCGGGGGAGTGATGAAGCTTTCTTT.

As concerns this clone: The CDR3 does not end in the conserved phenylalanine or tryptophan, so this is likely a read error. Because the CDR3's place on the DNA is in doubt, the DNA is left out and the CDR3 is given as listed by TCRdb. The V call is TRBV28, the J call TRBJ1-3; the table's TRBD1 call for D was not verified on the DNA. The CDR3 contains 12 residues when both ends are counted. CDR1 and CDR2 from the germline V gene are MDHEN and SYDVKM. This CDR3 is CASSPRDTSRRD.

This clone has only a few counts. The chain carries TRBV6-2 or TRBV6-3 and TRBJ1-5; no firm D call. Germline assignment: CDR1 MNHEY and CDR2 SVGEGT. V was trimmed by 6 bases and J by 3 bases, leaving 9 bases between them. The CDR3 spans 13 residues. The CDR3, as DNA: TGTGCCAGCAGCAAAAACACCAATCAGCCCCAGCATTTT. Encoded protein: CASSKNTNQPQHF.

The chain couples TRBV28 to TRBJ2-1; D might be TRBD2 (6 bases). Trimming pared 3 bases from V and 6 bases from J, leaving 21 bases between. The CDR3 runs to 17 residues. In germline, CDR1 is MDHEN, CDR2 SYDVKM. The CDR3 DNA follows: TGTGCCAGCAGTTTCACCGCCGCAGGGACTGGGCGCAATGAGCAGTTCTTC. It translates to CASSFTAAGTGRNEQFF.